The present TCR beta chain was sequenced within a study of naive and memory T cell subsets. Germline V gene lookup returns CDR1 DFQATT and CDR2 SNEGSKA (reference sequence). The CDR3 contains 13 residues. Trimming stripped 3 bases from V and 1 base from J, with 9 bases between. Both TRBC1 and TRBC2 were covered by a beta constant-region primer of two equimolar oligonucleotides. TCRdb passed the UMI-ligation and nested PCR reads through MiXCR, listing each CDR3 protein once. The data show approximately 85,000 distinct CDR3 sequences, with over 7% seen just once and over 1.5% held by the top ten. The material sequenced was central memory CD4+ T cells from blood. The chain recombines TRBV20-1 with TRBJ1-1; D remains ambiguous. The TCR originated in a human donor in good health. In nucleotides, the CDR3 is TGCAGTGCTAGGGGCAAGGGGAACACTGAAGCTTTCTTT. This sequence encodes CSARGKGNTEAFF.